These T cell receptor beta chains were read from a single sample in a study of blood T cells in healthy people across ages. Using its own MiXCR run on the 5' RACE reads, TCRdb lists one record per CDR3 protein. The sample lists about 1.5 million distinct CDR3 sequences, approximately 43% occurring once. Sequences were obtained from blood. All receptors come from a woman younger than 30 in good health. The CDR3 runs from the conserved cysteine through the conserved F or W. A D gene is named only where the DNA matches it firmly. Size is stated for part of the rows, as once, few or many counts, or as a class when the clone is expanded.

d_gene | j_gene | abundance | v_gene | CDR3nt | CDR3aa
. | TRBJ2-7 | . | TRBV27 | TGTGCCAGCAGTTTAAGACTCTACAATGAGCAGTACTTC | CASSLRLYNEQYF
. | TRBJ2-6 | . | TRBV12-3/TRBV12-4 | TGTGCCAGCAGTACCCGGGACTGTACGTCTGGGGCCAACGTCCTGACTTTC | CASSTRDCTSGANVLTF
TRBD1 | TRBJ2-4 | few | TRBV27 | TGTGCCAGCAGTCTGGACAGGCTGGGCATTCAGTACTTC | CASSLDRLGIQYF
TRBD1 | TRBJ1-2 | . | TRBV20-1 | TGCAGTGCTGGCGGACAGGGCGGCTATGGCTACACCTTC | CSAGGQGGYGYTF
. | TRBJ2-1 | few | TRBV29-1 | TGCAGCGTTGTGAAGGCGAACAATGAGCAGTTCTTC | CSVVKANNEQFF
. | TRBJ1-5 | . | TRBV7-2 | TGTGCCAGCAGCCGTTCGTGGTCAGAAGTTTCTCAGCCCCAGCATTTT | CASSRSWSEVSQPQHF
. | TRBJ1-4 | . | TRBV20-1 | TGCAGTGCCAATTTTGGACTAATAATGTTTTTT | CSANFGLIMFF
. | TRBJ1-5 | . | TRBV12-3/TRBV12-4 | TGTGCCAGCAGTTTACAGGGTACCAATCAGCCCCAGCATTTT | CASSLQGTNQPQHF
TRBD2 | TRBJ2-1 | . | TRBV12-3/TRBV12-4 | TGTGCCAGCAAGGAGCGGGGGGGCCCCAATGAGCAGTTCTTC | CASKERGGPNEQFF
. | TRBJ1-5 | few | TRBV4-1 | TGCGCCAGCAGCTACAGTGGGGAGGGCAATCAGCCCCAGCATTTT | CASSYSGEGNQPQHF
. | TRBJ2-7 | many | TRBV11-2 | TGTGCCAGCAGCTCGGTTGGGGAGGTACCCTACGAGCAGTACTTC | CASSSVGEVPYEQYF
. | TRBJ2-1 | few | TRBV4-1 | TGCGCCAGCAGCCAAGATAGTCGGGGCGATGAGCAGTTCTTC | CASSQDSRGDEQFF
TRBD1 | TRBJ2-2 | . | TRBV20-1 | TGCAGTGCTAGTTGGACAGGGGGCACCGGGGAGCTGTTTTTT | CSASWTGGTGELFF
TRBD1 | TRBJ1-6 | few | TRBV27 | TGTGCCAGCAGTTTATGGGACAGGGATAATTCACCCCTCCACTTT | CASSLWDRDNSPLHF
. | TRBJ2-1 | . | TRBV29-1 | TGCAGCGCTCCGGGCCAAGGGGATGAGCAGTTCTTC | CSAPGQGDEQFF
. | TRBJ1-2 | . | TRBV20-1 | TGCAGTGCTGAGACGGGGGACGCCGTGGGGGGCTACACCTTC | CSAETGDAVGGYTF
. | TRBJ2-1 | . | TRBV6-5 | TGTGCCAGCAGTTACTCGCAGCGTACGGAGCAGTTCTTC | CASSYSQRTEQFF
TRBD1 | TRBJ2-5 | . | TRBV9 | TGTGCCAGCAGCGTAGGTGGCAGGGGGCCGGAGACCCAGTACTTC | CASSVGGRGPETQYF
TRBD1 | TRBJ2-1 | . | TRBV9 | TGTGCCAGCAGCGCCAGGGGGCTGGGGGTATACAATGAGCAGTTCTTC | CASSARGLGVYNEQFF
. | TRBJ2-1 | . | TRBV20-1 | TGCAGTGCTAGAGTGGGAGCCGAGCGCAGCTCCTACAATGAGCAGTTCTTC | CSARVGAERSSYNEQFF
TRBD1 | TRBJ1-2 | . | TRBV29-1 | TGCAGCGCCTCACAGGGGGCGAGTGGCTACACCTTC | CSASQGASGYTF
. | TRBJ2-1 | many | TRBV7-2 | TGTGCCAGCAGCTTGAGGTCGGCTCACAATGAGCAGTTCTTC | CASSLRSAHNEQFF
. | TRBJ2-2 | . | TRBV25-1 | TGTGCCAGCAGTGATGGGGGGCGGGGTACCGGGGAGCTGTTTTTT | CASSDGGRGTGELFF
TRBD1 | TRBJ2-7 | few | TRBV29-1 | TGCAGCGTTAAGCAGGGGGCCACCTACGAGCAGTACTTC | CSVKQGATYEQYF
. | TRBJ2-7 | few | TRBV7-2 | TGTGCCAGCAGCCAGGACTGGAACTCCTACGAGCAGTACTTC | CASSQDWNSYEQYF
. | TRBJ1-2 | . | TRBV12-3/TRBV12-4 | TGTGCCAGCAGTTTAGCGCGTACAGGTAGAAATGGCTACACCTTC | CASSLARTGRNGYTF